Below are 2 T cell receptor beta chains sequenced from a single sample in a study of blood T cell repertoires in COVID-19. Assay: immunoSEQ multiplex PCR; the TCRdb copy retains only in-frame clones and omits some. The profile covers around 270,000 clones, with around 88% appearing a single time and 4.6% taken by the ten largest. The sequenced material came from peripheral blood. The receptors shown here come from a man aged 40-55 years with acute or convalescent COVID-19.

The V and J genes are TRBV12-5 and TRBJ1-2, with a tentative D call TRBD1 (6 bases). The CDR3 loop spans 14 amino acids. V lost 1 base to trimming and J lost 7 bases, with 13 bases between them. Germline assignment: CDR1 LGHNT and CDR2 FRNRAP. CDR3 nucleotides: TGTGCTAGTGGTTTGGCGGGGGGGCGAGGTGGCTACACCTTC. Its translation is CASGLAGGRGGYTF. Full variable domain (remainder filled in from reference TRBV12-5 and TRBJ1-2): DARVTQTPRHKVTEMGQEVTMRCQPILGHNTVFWYRQTMMQGLELLAYFRNRAPLDDSGMPKDRFSAEMPDATLATLKIQPSEPRDSAVYFCASGLAGGRGGYTFGSGTRLTVV.

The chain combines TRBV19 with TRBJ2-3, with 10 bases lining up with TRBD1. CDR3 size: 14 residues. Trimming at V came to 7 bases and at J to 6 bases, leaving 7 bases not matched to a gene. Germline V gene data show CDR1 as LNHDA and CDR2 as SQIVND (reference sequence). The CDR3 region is CASNRQGAGDTQYF. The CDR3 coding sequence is TGTGCCAGTAACCGACAGGGGGCGGGGGATACGCAGTATTTT.